This entry lists 7 T cell receptor beta chains sequenced from one sample in a study of T cell responses to AZD1222 COVID-19 vaccine. Profiling relied on immunoSEQ multiplex PCR, and the TCRdb table lists in-frame clones only, not all of them. Among 95,000 to 150,000 clones listed, roughly 82% were seen once. The sample was peripheral blood, taken 28 days after the second AZD1222 dose. The receptors were gathered from an adult who received the AZD1222 COVID-19 vaccine.

The J gene is TRBJ1-5, the V gene TRBV5-5, with TRBD1 matching over 8 bases. CDR3 length: 14 residues. The germline gives CDR1 SGHKS, CDR2 YYEKEE (reference sequence). J gave up 3 bases and V 5 bases, and 4 bases lay outside the gene matches. The CDR3: CASRSTGDNQPQHF. DNA of the CDR3: TGTGCCAGCAGATCGACAGGGGACAATCAGCCCCAGCATTTT.

V usage is TRBV5-6 and J usage is TRBJ2-7; the D gene is possibly TRBD1 (5 bases). The germline CDR1 and CDR2 sequences are SGHDT and YYEEEE. Trimming took off 3 bases at V and 1 base at J, with 17 bases between the two ends. CDR3 length: 16 amino acids. The CDR3 nucleotides read TGTGCCAGCAGCTCAGATGGGGCCCAGAAATCCTACGAGCAGTACTTC. Its translation is CASSSDGAQKSYEQYF.

The chain uses TRBV5-1 and TRBJ2-3, with 9 positions matching TRBD2. The CDR3 runs to 16 residues. Germline values: CDR1 SGHRS, CDR2 YFSETQ. V shed 0 bases, J shed 5 bases, and the junction held 7 bases outside the gene matches. The CDR3 reads CASSLGGGGALDTQYF. In nucleotides, the CDR3 is TGCGCCAGCAGCTTGGGAGGCGGGGGGGCCTTAGATACGCAGTATTTT.

For this clone: The conserved closing phenylalanine or tryptophan is absent in this CDR3, likely reflecting a read error. The DNA is omitted, as the CDR3 cannot be located on it reliably, and the CDR3 follows TCRdb's listing. The rearrangement links TRBV21-1 to TRBJ1-2; TRBD1, the table's D call, lacks a check against the DNA. TRBV21-1 is described as a pseudogene. Counting both end residues, the CDR3 totals 15 amino acids. CDR3 in amino acids: CASSKKRGRHRGRSS.

The rearrangement uses TRBV6-5 and TRBJ1-5; D gene uncertain. Trimming took 10 bases from V and 6 from J, leaving 22 bases between them. In germline, CDR1 is MNHEY, CDR2 SVGAGI. The CDR3 is 15 residues long. CDR3 coding DNA: TGTGCCACTAACAACGGGGTGGGAGAGTTTCAGCCCCAGCATTTT. Translated: CATNNGVGEFQPQHF.

The chain couples TRBV25-1 to TRBJ1-3, with 8 bases matching TRBD1. Looked up from germline, CDR1 is MGHDK and CDR2 is SYGVNS. V shed 6 bases and J 2 bases; nucleotides not matched to a gene: 0. The CDR3 has 13 residues. The CDR3 here is CASRDRAGNTIYF. CDR3 in DNA: TGTGCCAGCAGGGACAGGGCTGGAAACACCATATATTTT.

The chain has TRBV6-5 and TRBJ2-7; possibly TRBD1 or TRBD2 for D (5 bases each). Trimming took off 6 bases at V and 0 bases at J, with 15 bases between the two ends. CDR3 length: 15 residues. In germline, CDR1 is MNHEY, CDR2 SVGAGI. CDR3 DNA: TGTGCCAGCAGAAAAGGGACCGACATCTCCTACGAGCAGTACTTC. This sequence encodes CASRKGTDISYEQYF.